This T cell receptor (beta chain) was captured by sequencing in a study of identical twins. The V and J ends lost 6 bases and 3 bases respectively, with 5 bases between them. The germline CDR1 and CDR2 sequences are LNHNV and YYDKDF (reference sequence). The length of the CDR3 is 11 residues. TCRdb ran MiXCR on the 5' RACE reads and lists one entry per CDR3 protein. Here the sample spans 400,000 to 500,000 distinct CDR3 sequences, around 18% being singletons. Sequenced material: naive T cells sorted from blood. The chain recombines TRBV15 with TRBJ2-5; D not resolved. The receptor comes from a man aged 50-60 years in good health. The CDR3 nucleotides read TGTGCCACCAGTGTGGAAGAGACCCAGTACTTC. It encodes CATSVEETQYF.